These T cell receptor beta chains were read from a single sample in a study of cytomegalovirus exposure and HLA in healthy donors. The assay was immunoSEQ multiplex PCR, and TCRdb's table has in-frame clones only and misses some. The sample lists about 140,000 clones, roughly three quarters occurring once. The sequenced sample consisted of PBMCs. Source of these receptors: a man younger than 45 in good health and CMV-seronegative. Both conserved end residues are part of each CDR3.

>TRBV30|TRBJ1-1
CAWSWGQGVTEAFF
>TRBV11-2|TRBJ1-4
CASSRGPGYEKPFF
>TRBV7-8|TRBJ1-2
CASSLVQGQGYTF
>TRBV6-1|.
CASIRDNSYEQYF
>TRBV4-1|TRBJ2-7
CASSPFASRGSSYEQYF
>TRBV2|TRBJ1-5
CASSQGAGNQPQHF
>TRBV7-9|TRBJ2-7
CSSSSWTGSSYEQYF
>TRBV10-3|TRBJ1-2
CAISGGTGADYGYTF
>TRBV5-6|TRBJ2-3
CASSLGSPGRDTQYF
>TRBV12-5|TRBJ2-7
CASGLEGAYEQYF
>TRBV9|TRBJ2-3
CASSVAPSAGAFTDTQYF
>TRBV7-7|TRBJ2-7
CASSLHPHEQYF
>TRBV18|TRBJ1-5
CASSPDRVSNQPQHF
>TRBV6-6|TRBJ2-3
CASSYGTYRTDTQYF
>TRBV4-1|TRBJ2-1
CASSSLGLGSYNEQFF
>TRBV30|TRBJ2-7
CAWSELYEQYF
>TRBV5-1|TRBJ1-5
CASSLDGTGGQPQHF
>TRBV5-1|TRBJ2-7
CASSSSWGEAYEQYF
>TRBV29-1|TRBJ2-5
CSVESRGRETQYF
>TRBV19|TRBJ1-5
CASSIIGDYSNQPQHF
>TRBV9|TRBJ2-7
CASSVSWGGYEQYF
>TRBV11-2|TRBJ1-2
CASSSPRDRLPYGYTF
>TRBV27|TRBJ1-5
CASSFFRGNQPQHF
>TRBV7-9|TRBJ1-1
CASSLIPGQQMNTEAFF
>TRBV2|TRBJ2-5
CASSGHPGQLRETQYF
>TRBV10-1|TRBJ2-5
CASSESLGAQETQYF
>TRBV19|TRBJ2-2
CASSMASRSFTGELFF
>TRBV27|TRBJ2-1
CASGGSGYGHNEQFF
>TRBV2|TRBJ2-1
CASSGGTFIEQFF
>TRBV28|TRBJ1-2
CASRATGGVYGYTF
>TRBV2|TRBJ2-7
CASSPIDEQYF
>TRBV5-8|TRBJ2-3
CASSMTGYSTDTQYF
>TRBV9|TRBJ2-6
CASSVVGQGARGANVLTF
>TRBV28|TRBJ2-6
CASNLGSGGISGANVLTF
>TRBV6-1|TRBJ1-4
CASSERAGATNEKLFF
>TRBV15|TRBJ1-5
CATADRRNQPQHF
>TRBV6-1|TRBJ2-5
CASRPTGAGETQYF
>TRBV7-8|TRBJ2-7
CASSQGGPYEQYF
>TRBV9|TRBJ2-1
CASSVGTSGGPYNEQFF
>TRBV10-3|TRBJ1-1
CAISGLRSPAEAFF